This is a list of T cell receptor beta chains from one sample in a study of blood T cell repertoires in COVID-19. Method: immunoSEQ multiplex PCR; TCRdb's copy keeps in-frame clones and lacks some. This table holds about 210,000 clones, approximately 80% found once. The sample taken for sequencing was PBMCs or T cells enriched from blood (not recorded which). The receptors shown here come from a man younger than 40 with acute COVID-19. The CDR3 runs from the conserved cysteine through the conserved F or W. A D gene is named only where the DNA matches it firmly. Clone size is not always given. Where it is, it says once, few, many or a class for expanded clones.

D	V	J	size	length	CDR3	DNA
NA	TRBV2	TRBJ1-2	NA	13	CASRRGLNDGYTF	TGTGCCAGCAGGAGGGGACTTAATGATGGCTACACCTTC
NA	TRBV7-6	TRBJ1-5	NA	13	CASSLAPDQPQHF	TGTGCCAGCAGCTTAGCCCCGGATCAGCCCCAGCATTTT
NA	TRBV2	TRBJ1-2	NA	10	CASKADGYTF	TGTGCCAGCAAGGCGGATGGCTACACCTTC
NA	TRBV3-1/TRBV3-2	TRBJ2-7	NA	13	CASSQDTAREQYF	TGTGCCAGCAGCCAAGATACAGCCAGGGAGCAGTACTTC
NA	TRBV10-1	TRBJ2-1	NA	17	CASSESGPAGPDNEQFF	TGCGCCAGCAGTGAGTCGGGCCCGGCAGGTCCCGATAATGAGCAGTTCTTC
TRBD2	TRBV7-3	TRBJ2-2	once	19	CASSSAPRTSGRNTGELFF	TGTGCCAGCAGCTCCGCACCCCGGACTAGCGGGCGGAACACCGGGGAGCTGTTTTTT
TRBD2	TRBV24-1	TRBJ2-5	NA	16	CATSDPQAGGQETQYF	TGTGCCACCAGTGATCCCCAAGCGGGGGGGCAAGAGACCCAGTACTTC
NA	TRBV5-4	TRBJ2-5	few	16	CASSLGGGGNKETQYF	TGTGCCAGCAGCTTGGGGGGCGGGGGCAATAAAGAGACCCAGTACTTC
TRBD2	TRBV2	TRBJ2-4	NA	20	CASTGTSGGPGGLAKNIQYF	TGTGCCAGCACCGGGACTAGCGGGGGTCCGGGGGGTTTAGCCAAAAACATTCAGTACTTC
TRBD1	TRBV7-9	TRBJ2-2	few	17	CASSLGQGALLNGELFF	TGTGCCAGCAGCTTAGGACAGGGAGCGTTATTGAACGGGGAGCTGTTTTTT
NA	TRBV5-1	TRBJ2-3	few	14	CASSLGQRTDTQYF	TGCGCCAGCAGCTTGGGCCAGCGGACAGATACGCAGTATTTT
TRBD1	TRBV12-3/TRBV12-4	TRBJ1-2	NA	13	CASTTSGGYGYTF	TGTGCCAGCACCACCTCAGGGGGATATGGCTACACCTTC
TRBD2	TRBV12-3/TRBV12-4	TRBJ2-7	NA	13	CASSSGDYSEQYF	TGTGCCAGCAGCTCTGGGGACTATTCCGAGCAGTACTTC
NA	TRBV6-5	TRBJ1-2	NA	14	CASSPQGIGYGYTF	TGTGCCAGCAGTCCACAGGGCATCGGCTATGGCTACACCTTC
NA	TRBV12-3/TRBV12-4	TRBJ1-1	few	11	CASSSVVEAFF	TGTGCCAGCAGTTCGGTGGTGGAAGCTTTCTTT
NA	TRBV6-5	TRBJ1-6	NA	14	CASRAGRYNSPLHF	TGTGCCAGCAGAGCGGGACGTTATAATTCACCCCTCCACTTT
TRBD1	TRBV11-1	TRBJ1-6	few	15	CASSAGDRHDSPLHF	TGTGCCAGCAGCGCCGGGGACAGGCATGATTCACCCCTCCACTTT
TRBD2	TRBV30	TRBJ2-5	NA	16	CAWSSVLAGGRKTQYF	TGTGCCTGGAGTTCCGTGCTAGCGGGGGGTCGGAAGACCCAGTACTTC
TRBD1	TRBV10-3	TRBJ1-5	NA	15	CATLDRANSNQPQHF	TGTGCCACTCTAGACAGGGCAAACAGCAATCAGCCCCAGCATTTT
NA	TRBV30	TRBJ1-5	few	12	CAWRQRDQPQHF	TGTGCCTGGAGGCAGAGGGATCAGCCCCAGCATTTT
TRBD2	TRBV7-7	TRBJ2-1	few	15	CASSLASGGANEQFF	TGTGCCAGCAGCTTAGCTAGCGGGGGGGCTAATGAGCAGTTCTTC
TRBD1	TRBV28	TRBJ2-7	NA	15	CASRRSGTGSNEQYF	TGTGCCAGCAGAAGGTCCGGGACAGGGTCCAACGAGCAGTACTTC
TRBD1	TRBV5-6	TRBJ1-2	once	16	CASSLGRGIGNYGYTF	TGTGCCAGCAGCTTGGGCAGGGGGATTGGGAACTATGGCTACACCTTC
TRBD1	TRBV3-1/TRBV3-2	TRBJ1-6	NA	14	CASSQWDRDSPLHF	TGTGCCAGCAGCCAGTGGGACAGGGATTCACCCCTCCACTTT
NA	TRBV2	TRBJ2-7	few	12	CASRGAGVEQYF	TGTGCCAGCAGGGGGGCAGGGGTCGAGCAGTACTTC
NA	TRBV6-5	TRBJ1-2	NA	15	CASSSRTVKGYGYTF	TGTGCCAGCAGTTCTCGGACAGTGAAAGGCTATGGCTACACCTTC
TRBD2	TRBV3-1/TRBV3-2	TRBJ2-3	NA	14	CASSQVRGVGTQYF	TGTGCCAGCAGCCAAGTCCGGGGGGTCGGTACGCAGTATTTT
TRBD1	TRBV5-4	TRBJ2-7	NA	13	CASSSQGAPEQYF	TGTGCCAGCAGCTCTCAGGGGGCGCCCGAGCAGTACTTC
NA	TRBV28	TRBJ1-5	NA	11	CASTGGGPQHF	TGTGCCAGCACCGGGGGAGGGCCCCAGCATTTT
NA	TRBV27	TRBJ1-1	NA	15	CASSKGVEVWTEAFF	TGTGCCAGCAGCAAGGGGGTAGAGGTTTGGACTGAAGCTTTCTTT
NA	TRBV28	TRBJ2-6	NA	15	CASSTYHSGANVLTF	TGTGCCAGCAGCACTTACCACTCTGGGGCCAACGTCCTGACTTTC
NA	TRBV18	TRBJ2-3	NA	16	CASSPPGLLGTDTQYF	TGTGCCAGCTCACCACCGGGACTCCTCGGCACAGATACGCAGTATTTT
TRBD1	TRBV2	TRBJ1-3	NA	14	CASRDRASGNTIYF	TGTGCCAGCAGAGACAGGGCGTCGGGAAACACCATATATTTT
NA	TRBV19	TRBJ2-7	few	14	CASSMRELAYEQYF	TGTGCCAGTAGTATGAGAGAGTTAGCCTACGAGCAGTACTTC
NA	TRBV7-2	TRBJ1-1	NA	15	CASSLAGPADTEAFF	TGTGCCAGCAGCTTAGCGGGGCCCGCAGACACTGAAGCTTTCTTT
TRBD1	TRBV2	TRBJ1-3	once	16	CASRLQGGRSGNTIYF	TGTGCCAGCAGGCTGCAGGGGGGTAGGTCTGGAAACACCATATATTTT
TRBD1	TRBV19	TRBJ1-4	NA	14	CASSHGQGAEKLFF	TGTGCCAGTAGTCACGGACAGGGGGCTGAAAAACTGTTTTTT
NA	TRBV27	TRBJ1-6	NA	14	CASSFLPLNSPLHF	TGTGCCAGCAGTTTCCTCCCGTTGAATTCACCCCTCCACTTT
NA	TRBV7-2	TRBJ1-6	NA	14	CASSWTDSNSPLHF	TGTGCCAGCAGCTGGACGGACTCTAATTCACCCCTCCACTTT
NA	TRBV9	TRBJ2-4	NA	15	CASSVNGVPENIQYF	TGTGCCAGCAGCGTTAACGGAGTACCTGAAAACATTCAGTACTTC
NA	TRBV19	TRBJ1-1	NA	14	CASSRTKADSEAFF	TGTGCCAGTAGTAGGACAAAGGCCGACTCTGAAGCTTTCTTT